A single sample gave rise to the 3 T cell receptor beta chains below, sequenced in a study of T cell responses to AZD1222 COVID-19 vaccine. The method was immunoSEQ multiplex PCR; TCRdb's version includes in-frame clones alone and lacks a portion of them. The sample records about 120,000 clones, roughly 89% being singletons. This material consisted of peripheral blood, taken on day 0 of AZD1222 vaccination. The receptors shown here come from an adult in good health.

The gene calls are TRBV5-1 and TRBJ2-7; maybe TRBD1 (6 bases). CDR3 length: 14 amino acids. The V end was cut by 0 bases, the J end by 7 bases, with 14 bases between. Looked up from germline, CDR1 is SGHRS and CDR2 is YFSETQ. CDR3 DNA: TGCGCCAGCAGCTTGGCGGGACACCCCGGGGAGCAGTACTTC. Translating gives CASSLAGHPGEQYF.

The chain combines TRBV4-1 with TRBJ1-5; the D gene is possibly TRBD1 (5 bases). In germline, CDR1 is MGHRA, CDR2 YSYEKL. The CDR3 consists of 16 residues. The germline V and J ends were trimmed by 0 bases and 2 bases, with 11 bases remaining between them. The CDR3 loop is CASSQDRRGGNQPQHF. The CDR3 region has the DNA TGCGCCAGCAGCCAAGATCGGAGAGGGGGCAATCAGCCCCAGCATTTT.

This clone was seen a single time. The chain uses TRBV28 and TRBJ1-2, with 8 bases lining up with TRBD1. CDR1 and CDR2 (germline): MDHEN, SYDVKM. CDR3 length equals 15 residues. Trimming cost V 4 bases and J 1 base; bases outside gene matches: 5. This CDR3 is CASSSQGAGNYGYTF. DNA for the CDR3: TGTGCCAGCAGTTCCCAGGGGGCGGGTAACTATGGCTACACCTTC.